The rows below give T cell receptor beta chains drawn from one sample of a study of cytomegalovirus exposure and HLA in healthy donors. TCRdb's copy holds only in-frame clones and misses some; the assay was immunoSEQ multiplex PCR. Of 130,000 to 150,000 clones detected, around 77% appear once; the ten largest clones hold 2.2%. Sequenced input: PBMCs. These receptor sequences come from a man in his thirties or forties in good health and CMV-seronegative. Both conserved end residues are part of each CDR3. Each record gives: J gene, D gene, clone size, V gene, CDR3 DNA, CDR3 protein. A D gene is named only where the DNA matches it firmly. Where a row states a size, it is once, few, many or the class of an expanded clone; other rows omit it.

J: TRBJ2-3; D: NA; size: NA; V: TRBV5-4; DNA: TGTGCCAGCAGCAAGGACAGTTACACAGATACGCAGTATTTT; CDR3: CASSKDSYTDTQYF
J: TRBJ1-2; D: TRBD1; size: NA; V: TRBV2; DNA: TGTGCCAGCAGTGAACCGACAGGGGGCTATGGCTACACCTTC; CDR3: CASSEPTGGYGYTF
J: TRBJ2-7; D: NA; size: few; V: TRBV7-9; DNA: TGTGCCAGCAGCTTACCCACAGGGAACGAGCAGTACTTC; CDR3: CASSLPTGNEQYF
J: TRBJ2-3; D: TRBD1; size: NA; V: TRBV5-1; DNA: TGCGCCAGCAGCTCACCCTCTAGGACAGGGGGCACAGATACGCAGTATTTT; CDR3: CASSSPSRTGGTDTQYF
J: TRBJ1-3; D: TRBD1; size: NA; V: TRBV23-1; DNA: TGCGCCAGCAGTCCTACGAGACAGGGGGCGCGTGCTGGTGGAAACACCATATATTTT; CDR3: CASSPTRQGARAGGNTIYF
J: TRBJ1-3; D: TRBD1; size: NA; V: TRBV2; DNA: TGTGCCAGCACGCCCCTGGCACCCGGACAGGCGTTCTCTGGAAACACCATATATTTT; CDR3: CASTPLAPGQAFSGNTIYF
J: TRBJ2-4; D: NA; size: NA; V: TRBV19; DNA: TGTGCCAGTAGTAGTGTCAACAGCTTAGCCAAAAACATTCAGTACTTC; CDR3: CASSSVNSLAKNIQYF
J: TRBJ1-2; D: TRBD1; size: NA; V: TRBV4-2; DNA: TGTGCCAGCAGCCAACAAGGACAGGGTGGAAATGGCTACACCTTC; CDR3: CASSQQGQGGNGYTF
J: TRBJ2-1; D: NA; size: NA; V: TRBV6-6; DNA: TGTGCCAGCAGTTACTCGGTGGCGGATGAGCAGTTCTTC; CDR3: CASSYSVADEQFF
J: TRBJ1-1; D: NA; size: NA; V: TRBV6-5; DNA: TGTGCCAGCAGGGTTGGGGGAGGCACTGAAGCTTTCTTT; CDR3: CASRVGGGTEAFF
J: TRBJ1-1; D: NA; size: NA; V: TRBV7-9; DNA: TGTGCCAGCAGCTCGGGTCAGGGGCGCTCCCGGACTGAAGCTTTCTTT; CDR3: CASSSGQGRSRTEAFF
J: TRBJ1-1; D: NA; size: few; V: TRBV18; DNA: TGTGCCAGCTCAGAAGGGGTGAACACTGAAGCTTTCTTT; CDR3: CASSEGVNTEAFF
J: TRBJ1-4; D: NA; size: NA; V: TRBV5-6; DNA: TGTGCCAGCAGCTTGGCTTCGATGGGGGGAGAAAAACTGTTTTTT; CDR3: CASSLASMGGEKLFF
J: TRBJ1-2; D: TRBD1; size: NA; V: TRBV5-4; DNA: TGTGCCAGCAGACAGGGGGCCGGGAGTGGCTACACCTTC; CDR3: CASRQGAGSGYTF
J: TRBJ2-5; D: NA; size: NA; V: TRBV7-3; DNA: TGTGCCAGCAGCAGTACAGGGAAAGAGACCCAGTACTTC; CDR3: CASSSTGKETQYF
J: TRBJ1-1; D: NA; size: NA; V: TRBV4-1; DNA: TGCGCCAGCAGCCAAGACCAGTTCATGAACACTGAAGCTTTCTTT; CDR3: CASSQDQFMNTEAFF
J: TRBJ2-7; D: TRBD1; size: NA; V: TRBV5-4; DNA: TGTGCCAGCAGTCACCCGGGACAGGGCACCGAGCAGTACTTC; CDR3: CASSHPGQGTEQYF
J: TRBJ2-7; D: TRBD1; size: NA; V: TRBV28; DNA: TGTGCCAGCAGTTCCTTACTCTCACCGGGACAGGGGGCGTACGAGCAGTACTTC; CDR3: CASSSLLSPGQGAYEQYF
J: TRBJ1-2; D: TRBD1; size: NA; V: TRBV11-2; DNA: TGTGCCAGCAGCCACTTCGGACAGGGAGACTATGGCTACACCTTC; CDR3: CASSHFGQGDYGYTF
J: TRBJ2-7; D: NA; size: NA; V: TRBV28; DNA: TGTGCCAGCAGACCTGGCCCAGGGGAGCCAACCTACGAGCAGTACTTC; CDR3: CASRPGPGEPTYEQYF
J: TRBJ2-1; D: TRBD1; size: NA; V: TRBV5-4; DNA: TGTGCCAGCAGCGTTCCCGGGACAGGGTACAATGAGCAGTTCTTC; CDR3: CASSVPGTGYNEQFF
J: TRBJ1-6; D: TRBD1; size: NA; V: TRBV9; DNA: TGTGCCAGTCAGCAGCTCCCAGGGGGCGGGTCACCCCTCCACTTT; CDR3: CASQQLPGGGSPLHF
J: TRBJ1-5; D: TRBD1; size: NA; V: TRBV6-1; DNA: TGTGCCAGCAGTGAAGGCAGGGGGAGTGGCAATCAGCCCCAGCATTTT; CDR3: CASSEGRGSGNQPQHF
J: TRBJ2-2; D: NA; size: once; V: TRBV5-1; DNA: TGCGCCAGCAGCTTGGGTGGGAATATCGGGATCTCCGGGGAGCTGTTTTTT; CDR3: CASSLGGNIGISGELFF
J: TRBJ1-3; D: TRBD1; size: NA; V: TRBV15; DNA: TGTGCCACCAGCGCAGACAGGGGGCTGTCCGGAAACACCATATATTTT; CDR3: CATSADRGLSGNTIYF
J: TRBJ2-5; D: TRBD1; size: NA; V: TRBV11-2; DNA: TGTGCCAGCAGCTTATCCCAGGGGGCGCGAGAGACCCAGTACTTC; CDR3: CASSLSQGARETQYF
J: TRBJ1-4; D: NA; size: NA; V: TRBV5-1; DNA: TGCGCCACCAGGCGGGGGGACGGTGATGAAAAACTGTTTTTT; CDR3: CATRRGDGDEKLFF
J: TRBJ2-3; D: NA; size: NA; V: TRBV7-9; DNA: TGTGCCAGCAGCTACCCCAGGGGCACAGATACGCAGTATTTT; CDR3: CASSYPRGTDTQYF
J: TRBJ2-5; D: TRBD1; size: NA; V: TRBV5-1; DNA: TGCGCCAGCAGCTTGGCCGTAGGGACAGCCCAAGAGACCCAGTACTTC; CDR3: CASSLAVGTAQETQYF
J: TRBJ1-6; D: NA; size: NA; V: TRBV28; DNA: TGTGCCAGCTGCACCGGGTCATATAATTCACCCCTCCACTTT; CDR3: CASCTGSYNSPLHF
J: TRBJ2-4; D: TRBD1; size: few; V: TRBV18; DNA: TGTGCCAGCTCACCTGGGAGGCCGGACAGGGGGAACATTCAGTACTTC; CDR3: CASSPGRPDRGNIQYF
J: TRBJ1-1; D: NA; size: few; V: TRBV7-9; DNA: TGTGCCAGCAGCTTACCGGACAGCGTCTCTGAAGCTTTCTTT; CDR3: CASSLPDSVSEAFF
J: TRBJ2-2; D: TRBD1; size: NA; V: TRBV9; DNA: TGTGCCAGCAGCGGAAGGGGACAGGGGTTATTCACCGGGGAGCTGTTTTTT; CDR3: CASSGRGQGLFTGELFF
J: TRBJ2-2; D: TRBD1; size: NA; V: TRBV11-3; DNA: TGTGCCAGCAGCTTTGAAGGGACAGGGCACACCGGGGAGCTGTTTTTT; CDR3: CASSFEGTGHTGELFF
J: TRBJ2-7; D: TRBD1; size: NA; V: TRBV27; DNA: TGTGCCAGCCGGCCCGACAGGGTCACCTACGAGCAGTACTTC; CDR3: CASRPDRVTYEQYF
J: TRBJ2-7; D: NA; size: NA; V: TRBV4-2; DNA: TGTGCCAGCAGCCAAGCTACAGGATCCTCTCCAAACTACGAGCAGTACTTC; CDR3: CASSQATGSSPNYEQYF
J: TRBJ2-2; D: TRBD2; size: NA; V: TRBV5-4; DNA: TGTGCCAGCAGCCCTAGCGGGGGCGTCGGCACCGGGGAGCTGTTTTTT; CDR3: CASSPSGGVGTGELFF
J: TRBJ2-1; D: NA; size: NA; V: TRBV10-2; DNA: TGCGCCAGCTCCCCCCGTGATGAGCAGTTCTTC; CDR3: CASSPRDEQFF
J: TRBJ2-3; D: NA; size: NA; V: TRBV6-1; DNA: TGTGCCAGCAGTGACTTTACAGATACGCAGTATTTT; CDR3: CASSDFTDTQYF
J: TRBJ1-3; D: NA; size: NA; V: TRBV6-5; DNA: TGTGCCAGCACCCAGGGTGGGCTCACTGGAAACACCATATATTTT; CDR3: CASTQGGLTGNTIYF
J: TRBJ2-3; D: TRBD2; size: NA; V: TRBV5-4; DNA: TGTGCCAGCAGTTTAAGACTAGCGGGAGGAGATACGCAGTATTTT; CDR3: CASSLRLAGGDTQYF
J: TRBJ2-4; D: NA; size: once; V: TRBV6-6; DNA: TGTGCCAGCAGTTACTCTACGGGAAACATTCAGTACTTC; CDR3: CASSYSTGNIQYF
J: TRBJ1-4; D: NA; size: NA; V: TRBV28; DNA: TGTGCCAGCAGTTCGGAACCCCACAGGAAAAAACTGTTTTTT; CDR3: CASSSEPHRKKLFF
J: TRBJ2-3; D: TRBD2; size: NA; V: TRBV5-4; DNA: TGTGCCAGCAGCGTACAACTAGCGGGGGCGACAGATACGCAGTATTTT; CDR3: CASSVQLAGATDTQYF
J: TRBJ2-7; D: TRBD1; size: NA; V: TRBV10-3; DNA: TGTGCCATCAGCCCGGGACAGGGTGCCTACGAGCAGTACTTC; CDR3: CAISPGQGAYEQYF
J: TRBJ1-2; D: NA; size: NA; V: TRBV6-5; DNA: TGTGCCAGCAGCCTACAGGGACCCCATGGCTACACCTTC; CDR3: CASSLQGPHGYTF
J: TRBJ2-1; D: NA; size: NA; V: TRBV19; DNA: TGTGCCAGTAGTATGGCCCCCCTCTTGAATGAGCAGTTCTTC; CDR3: CASSMAPLLNEQFF
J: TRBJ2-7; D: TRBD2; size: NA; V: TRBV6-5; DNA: TGTGCCAGCACCGACAGCGGGGGCCCCTACGAGCAGTACTTC; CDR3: CASTDSGGPYEQYF
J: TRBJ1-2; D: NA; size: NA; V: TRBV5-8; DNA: TGTGCCAGCAGCTTCGCGCAGGTCTATGGCTACCCCTTC; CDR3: CASSFAQVYGYPF
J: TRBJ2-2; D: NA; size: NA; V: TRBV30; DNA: TGTGCCTGGAAAGAACTCGCGAACACCGGGGAGCTGTTTTTT; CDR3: CAWKELANTGELFF